Here is one T cell receptor beta chain with its context. The antigen is not known. This sample stems from a study of cytomegalovirus exposure and HLA in healthy donors. PCR employed 60 Vbeta and 13 Jbeta primers. Data came from immunoSEQ multiplex PCR; TCRdb stores just in-frame clones and leaves some out. The sample carries under 200,000 clones, roughly 79% recorded once. Per germline, CDR1 MDHEN and CDR2 SYDVKM. The trim removed 3 bases at V and 6 bases at J, leaving 8 bases unmatched. The CDR3 has 15 residues. Notes on the study in general: Reports credit the classifier with highly specific, highly sensitive diagnosis of cytomegalovirus status. Reportedly, fewer N-insertions than the roughly 700-donor mean appeared in an Asian-associated ancestry cluster in a later analysis. Within a later analysis, the majority of CMV-associated TCR beta chains appeared HLA-restricted.

Donors likely had unrecorded immune exposures despite being nominally healthy when sampled. This clonotype originated in a man younger than 40 in good health and CMV-seronegative. The rearrangement joins TRBV28 to TRBJ1-1; TRBD1 matches at 9 bases. The source material was PBMCs. CDR3 in DNA: TGTGCCAGCAGTTTGTCGGGACAGGGTATCGCTGAAGCTTTCTTT. It encodes CASSLSGQGIAEAFF.